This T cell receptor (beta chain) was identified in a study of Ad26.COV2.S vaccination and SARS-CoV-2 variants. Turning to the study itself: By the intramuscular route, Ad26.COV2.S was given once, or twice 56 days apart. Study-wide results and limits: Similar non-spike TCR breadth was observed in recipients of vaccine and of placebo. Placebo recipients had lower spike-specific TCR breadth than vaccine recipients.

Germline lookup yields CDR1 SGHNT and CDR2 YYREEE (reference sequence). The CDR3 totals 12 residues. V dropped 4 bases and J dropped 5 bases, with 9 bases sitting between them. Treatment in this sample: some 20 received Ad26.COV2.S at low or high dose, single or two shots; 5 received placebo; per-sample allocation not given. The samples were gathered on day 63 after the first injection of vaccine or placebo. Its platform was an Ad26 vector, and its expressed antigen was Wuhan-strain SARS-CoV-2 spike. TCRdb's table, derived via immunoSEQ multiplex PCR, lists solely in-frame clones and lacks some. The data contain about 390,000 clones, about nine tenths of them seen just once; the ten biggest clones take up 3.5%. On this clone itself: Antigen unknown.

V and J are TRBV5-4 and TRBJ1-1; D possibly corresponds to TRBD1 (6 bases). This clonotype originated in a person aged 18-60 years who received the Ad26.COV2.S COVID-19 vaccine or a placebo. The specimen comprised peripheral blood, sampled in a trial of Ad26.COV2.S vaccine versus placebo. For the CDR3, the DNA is TGTGCCAGCAGCGGGGGCTGGACTGAAGCTTTCTTT. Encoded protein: CASSGGWTEAFF.